One and the same sample provided the 17 T cell receptor beta chains below, sequenced in a study of cytomegalovirus exposure and HLA in healthy donors. Use of 60 Vbeta and 13 Jbeta primers characterized the PCR. Sequencing used immunoSEQ multiplex PCR; TCRdb keeps in-frame clones, though not all of them. The sample lists some 120,000 clones, about 11% occurring once. Sequenced: PBMCs. The receptors shown here come from a woman aged 18-35 years in good health and CMV-seropositive.

Here the CDR3 reads CASSSLGGPQETQYF. The CDR3 coding sequence is TGTGCCAGCAGTTCCTTGGGGGGGCCCCAAGAGACCCAGTACTTC. The V call is TRBV5-5, the J call TRBJ2-5; TRBD2 might be the D (7 bases). The length of the CDR3 is 15 residues. Germline loops: CDR1 SGHKS, CDR2 YYEKEE (reference sequence). Trimming stripped 5 bases from V and 1 base from J, with 15 bases between.

The genes are TRBV29-1 and TRBJ1-1; TRBD1 matches 7 bases. This CDR3 contains 12 residues. The germline V gene encodes CDR1 SQVTM and CDR2 ANQGSEA. V was pared by 6 bases and J by 4 bases, with 5 bases of the junction left unmatched. The CDR3 reads CSVDTGVTEAFF. In DNA, the CDR3 is TGCAGCGTGGATACAGGGGTCACTGAAGCTTTCTTT.

V gene TRBV7-3 combines with J gene TRBJ2-1, with TRBD2 as a possible D gene (5 bases). The germline gives CDR1 SGHTA, CDR2 FQGTGA. Trimming took 5 bases from V and 0 from J, leaving 23 bases between them. The CDR3 consists of 19 residues. CDR3 protein: CASSPEITSKRSSYNEQFF. CDR3 nucleotide sequence: TGTGCCAGCAGCCCCGAAATTACATCAAAGCGGAGCTCCTACAATGAGCAGTTCTTC.

This clone was picked up a small number of times. The V and J genes are TRBV2 and TRBJ1-1; no definite D call. The V gene lost 7 bases and the J gene lost 11 bases, with 14 bases spanning the gap. Germline V lookup: CDR1 SNHLY, CDR2 FYNNEI. There are 11 residues in the CDR3. The chain's CDR3 is CASILTIEAFF. The CDR3 region has the DNA TGTGCCAGCATTCTGACTATAGAGGCTTTCTTT.

This clone was detected a few times. The chain couples TRBV9 to TRBJ2-1, with D perhaps TRBD2 (5 bases). The V gene lost 5 bases and the J gene lost 9 bases, with 24 bases spanning the gap. This CDR3 is built from 16 residues. The V gene's germline CDR1 is SGDLS and CDR2 YYNGEE. The CDR3: CASRSQSSLIASEQFF. The CDR3 nucleotides read TGTGCCAGCAGGTCCCAGTCTAGCCTAATAGCAAGTGAGCAGTTCTTC. The full variable domain, its missing parts supplied by reference TRBV9 and TRBJ2-1, is DSGVTQTPKHLITATGQRVTLRCSPRSGDLSVYWYQQSLDQGLQFLIQYYNGEERAKGNILERFSAQQFPDLHSELNLSSLELGDSALYFCASRSQSSLIASEQFFGPGTRLTVL.

The V call is TRBV5-1, the J call TRBJ1-1; 7 bases match TRBD1. CDR1 SGHRS and CDR2 YFSETQ come from the germline V gene. Trimming took 2 bases from V and 4 from J; bases not matched to a gene: 8. This CDR3 is built from 15 residues. The CDR3 DNA reads as TGCGCCAGCAGCTTAGGGGGCTACTCGGCCACTGAAGCTTTCTTT. This sequence encodes CASSLGGYSATEAFF.

This clone was observed a few times. The chain joins TRBV7-9 to TRBJ2-3; D possibly corresponds to TRBD2 (5 bases). Trimming shortened V by 3 bases and J by 5 bases, and 15 bases separated the two germline ends. The CDR3 contains 15 residues. Germline V lookup: CDR1 SEHNR, CDR2 FQNEAQ (reference sequence). Written as DNA, the CDR3 is TGTGCCAGCAGCTTCAGAAGAGAGGAGGTAGATACGCAGTATTTT. Its translation is CASSFRREEVDTQYF.

The V and J genes are TRBV6-1 and TRBJ2-5; TRBD2 is a possible D gene (5 bases). Trimming left V 8 bases short and J 4 bases short, with 14 bases between. Germline V lookup: CDR1 MNHNS, CDR2 SASEGT. The CDR3 length is 13 residues. Written as DNA, the CDR3 is TGTGCCAGCTCCGTGACGGGGATAGAGACCCAGTACTTC. This gives the protein CASSVTGIETQYF.

The rearrangement links TRBV29-1 to TRBJ2-3, with D possibly TRBD2 on 7 matching bases. Trimming stripped 7 bases from V and 2 bases from J, with 22 bases between. This CDR3 is built from 16 residues. The germline CDR1 and CDR2 sequences are SQVTM and ANQGSEA. The CDR3 coding sequence is TGCAGCGCCGTTGCTACCATCGGGGGGCTCACAGATACGCAGTATTTT. It is translated as CSAVATIGGLTDTQYF.

This clone has only a few counts. The J gene is TRBJ2-4, the V gene TRBV5-8; 7 bases match TRBD1. V was pared by 4 bases and J by 1 base, with 8 bases of the junction left unmatched. Germline-derived CDR1 and CDR2 are SGHTS and YDEGEE. The CDR3 contains 16 residues. CDR3 region: CASSLTTGSAKNIQYF. The DNA for the CDR3 is TGTGCCAGCAGCCTGACGACAGGGTCGGCCAAAAACATTCAGTACTTC.

The table lists this clone with a few counts. This rearrangement joins TRBV28 to TRBJ2-6; TRBD1 aligns across 8 bases. Trimming took 2 bases from V and 2 from J; bases not matched to a gene: 5. The CDR3 consists of 17 residues. Per germline, CDR1 MDHEN and CDR2 SYDVKM. CDR3 protein: CASSLRPGGPGANVLTF. The CDR3 DNA reads TGTGCCAGCAGTTTACGGCCAGGGGGCCCTGGGGCCAACGTCCTGACTTTC.

This chain links TRBV12-5 with TRBJ2-7; 7 bases map to TRBD1. Trimming cost V 8 bases and J 5 bases; bases outside gene matches: 18. The CDR3 loop spans 16 amino acids. Germline CDR1 is LGHNT and CDR2 is FRNRAP. CDR3 sequence (DNA): TGTGCTAGTAGTAGCAGATCAAACAGGGGCATCCACGAGCAGTACTTC. Translating it yields CASSSRSNRGIHEQYF.

The chain combines TRBV27 with TRBJ2-1; D is possibly TRBD2 (6 bases). CDR1 and CDR2 (germline): MNHEY, SMNVEV (reference sequence). Between the trimmed V and J ends, which lost 0 bases and 7 bases, there was a span of 10 bases. The CDR3 is made up of 14 amino acids. This chain's CDR3 is CASSLSWAGNEQFF. CDR3 coding DNA: TGTGCCAGCAGTTTATCGTGGGCGGGGAATGAGCAGTTCTTC.

The rearrangement joins TRBV6-5 to TRBJ2-4; D possibly corresponds to TRBD2 (6 bases). The germline gives CDR1 MNHEY, CDR2 SVGAGI. With 4 bases removed from V and 1 base from J, the gap between germline ends came to 14 bases. This CDR3 is 16 amino acids long. The CDR3 region has the DNA TGTGCCAGCAGTTCATTAGCGGTAGGGGCCAAAAACATTCAGTACTTC. Its protein is CASSSLAVGAKNIQYF.

This clone was seen a handful of times. The rearrangement links TRBV2 to TRBJ1-1; 7 bases match TRBD1. The length of the CDR3 is 14 residues. V shed 4 bases, J shed 4 bases, and the junction held 6 bases outside the gene matches. Looked up from germline, CDR1 is SNHLY and CDR2 is FYNNEI. For the CDR3, the DNA is TGTGCCAGCAGTGTCGGACCAGGGGGCACTGAAGCTTTCTTT. Protein product: CASSVGPGGTEAFF.

The V call is TRBV6-1, the J call TRBJ1-3; possible D gene TRBD1, 6 bases. Trimming cost V 1 base and J 4 bases, with 14 bases left between them. Per the germline V gene, CDR1 is MNHNS and CDR2 is SASEGT. This CDR3 comprises 16 residues. The CDR3 nucleotides read TGTGCCAGCAGTGAAGTTGTCGGGGGGCGGGGAAACACCATATATTTT. Protein product: CASSEVVGGRGNTIYF.

This clone was detected only a few times. J is TRBJ1-1 and V is TRBV6-6; D gene uncertain. The CDR3 contains 13 residues. Germline V gives CDR1 MNHNY, CDR2 SVGAGI (reference sequence). The V and J ends lost 0 bases and 6 bases respectively, with 8 bases between them. The CDR3 DNA sequence: TGTGCCAGCAGTTACTCAGGAGGCTCTGAAGCTTTCTTT. It codes for CASSYSGGSEAFF.